The 18 T cell receptor beta chains given below trace back to one sample, sequenced in a study of cytomegalovirus exposure and HLA in healthy donors. A multiplex PCR was run with 60 Vbeta primers and 13 Jbeta primers. Clones were read by immunoSEQ multiplex PCR, and TCRdb kept only the in-frame ones, dropping some. The sample lists about 43,000 clones; about 60% were seen once. The sequenced sample consisted of PBMCs. Receptors originate from a human donor in good health.

As concerns this clone: Germline is not matched at one junction end, which may reflect a read error. The chain joins TRBV5-8 to TRBJ1-1, with D tentatively TRBD1 (6 bases). CDR1 and CDR2 (germline): SGHTS, YDEGEE. The CDR3 has 13 amino acids. CDR3 residues: CVSGTGIWSEAFF. In DNA, the CDR3 is TGTGTCAGCGGCACAGGGATATGGTCTGAAGCTTTCTTT.

The CDR3 loop is CASSSKTGRDEQFF. CDR3 DNA sequence: TGTGCCAGCAGTTCCAAGACAGGGCGGGATGAGCAGTTCTTC. The chain joins TRBV5-4 to TRBJ2-1; 7 bases match TRBD1. Germline loops: CDR1 SGHNT, CDR2 YYREEE (reference sequence). The trim removed 5 bases at V and 8 bases at J, leaving 10 bases unmatched. CDR3 length equals 14 residues.

This clone was observed a few times. The chain joins TRBV10-2 to TRBJ2-1; the D gene is possibly TRBD2 (6 bases). CDR1 and CDR2 from the germline V gene are WSHSY and SAAADI. CDR3 length: 12 amino acids. Trimming shortened V by 7 bases and J by 5 bases, and 9 bases separated the two germline ends. The CDR3 DNA is TGCGCCAGCACGGGACTTGACAATGAGCAGTTCTTC. Protein product: CASTGLDNEQFF.

This clone has only a few counts. The chain combines TRBV6-1 with TRBJ2-7; TRBD1 is a possible D gene (6 bases). The germline V gene has CDR1 MNHNS and CDR2 SASEGT. Deletions cut 3 bases from V and 3 bases from J, with 15 bases between. This CDR3 spans 15 amino acids. The CDR3 spells CASSEGTPDSYEQYF. The CDR3 nucleotides are TGTGCCAGCAGTGAGGGTACCCCGGACAGCTACGAGCAGTACTTC.

V and J are TRBV5-1 and TRBJ1-2; 11 positions agree with TRBD1. Germline V CDR1 and CDR2: SGHRS, YFSETQ. Trimming took 4 bases from V and 4 from J; bases not matched to a gene: 3. The CDR3 is 14 amino acids. CDR3 sequence (DNA): TGCGCCAGCAGCGAAGGGACAGGGGGCTATGGCTACACCTTC. Translating it yields CASSEGTGGYGYTF. Full variable domain (missing parts from reference TRBV5-1 and TRBJ1-2): KAGVTQTPRYLIKTRGQQVTLSCSPISGHRSVSWYQQTPGQGLQFLFEYFSETQRNKGNFPGRFSGRQFSNSRSEMNVSTLELGDSALYLCASSEGTGGYGYTFGSGTRLTVV.

About this clone itself: The junction differs from germline at one of its ends, possibly a read error. The V call is TRBV28, the J call TRBJ2-1, with a weak D call TRBD2 (7 bases). This CDR3 region has 13 residues. Germline CDR1 is MDHEN and CDR2 is SYDVKM. Written as DNA, the CDR3 is TGTGCCAGCAGTTTAGGGGGGGCCGTACACCAAGTCTTC. This translates into CASSLGGAVHQVF. Looking up the rest from reference TRBV28 and TRBJ2-1 gives the full variable domain: DVKVTQSSRYLVKRTGEKVFLECVQDMDHENMFWYRQDPGLGLRLIYFSYDVKMKEKGDIPEGYSVSREKKERFSLILESASTNQTSMYLCASSLGGAVHQVFGPGTRLTVL.

V usage is TRBV11-2 and J usage is TRBJ1-3, with a weak D call TRBD1 (5 bases). Trimming stripped 5 bases from V and 9 bases from J, with 17 bases between. The germline CDR1 and CDR2 sequences are SGHAT and FQNNGV. This CDR3 comprises 14 residues. The CDR3 DNA sequence: TGTGCCAGCAGCACCCCGCGTGGGGCCGCCACCATATATTTT. It translates to CASSTPRGAATIYF. Complete variable domain (other parts from reference TRBV11-2 and TRBJ1-3): EAGVAQSPRYKIIEKRQSVAFWCNPISGHATLYWYQQILGQGPKLLIQFQNNGVVDDSQLPKDRFSAERLKGVDSTLKIQPAKLEDSAVYLCASSTPRGAATIYFGEGSWLTVV.

V is TRBV28 and J is TRBJ1-5; D is unclear. The CDR3 extends over 14 amino acids. The V gene's germline CDR1 is MDHEN and CDR2 SYDVKM. V dropped 3 bases and J dropped 4 bases, with 10 bases sitting between them. The CDR3 loop is CASSLYPGNQPQHF. For the CDR3, the DNA is TGTGCCAGCAGTTTGTATCCAGGTAATCAGCCCCAGCATTTT.

The gene calls are TRBV6-6 and TRBJ1-5; D perhaps matches TRBD1 (6 bases). The CDR3 runs to 15 residues. Germline assignment: CDR1 MNHNY and CDR2 SVGAGI (reference sequence). Trimming left V 8 bases short and J 5 bases short, with 19 bases between. The CDR3 DNA reads TGTGCCAGCCTAACCAGAGACAGGTCGGATCAGCCCCAGCATTTT. It specifies CASLTRDRSDQPQHF.

This chain uses TRBV9 with TRBJ1-2, with TRBD1 identical over 9 bases. Germline CDR1 and CDR2: SGDLS and YYNGEE. Unmatched junction bases numbered 7, after V lost 4 bases and J lost 6 bases. The CDR3 contains 14 residues. CDR3 sequence (DNA): TGTGCCAGCAGCACACAGGGGGCGTTCGATGGCTACACCTTC. It encodes CASSTQGAFDGYTF.

V is TRBV23-1 and J is TRBJ1-2; 8 bases align to TRBD1. TRBV23-1 is designated an ORF whose function remains uncertain. The CDR3 sequence is 14 residues long. V lost 3 bases and J lost 4; bases outside the gene matches: 4. CDR3 in DNA: TGCGCCAGCAGTCATTACGGACAGGGCTATGGCTACACCTTC. Amino acid sequence: CASSHYGQGYGYTF.

This chain joins TRBV2 and TRBJ1-4; D is ambiguous. Germline V gene lookup returns CDR1 SNHLY and CDR2 FYNNEI. The CDR3 is made up of 13 amino acids. V was shortened by 8 bases and J by 5 bases, with 12 bases between the two germline ends. CDR3 sequence: CASLGGYNEKLFF. The DNA for the CDR3 is TGTGCCAGCTTAGGCGGGTACAATGAAAAACTGTTTTTT.

This clone appeared a few times. The J gene is TRBJ2-1, the V gene TRBV10-2; possibly TRBD2 for D (6 bases). This CDR3 region has 16 residues. Trimming cost V 3 bases and J 0 bases, with 12 bases left between them. Germline V gene data show CDR1 as WSHSY and CDR2 as SAAADI. The CDR3: CASSDGTGGSYNEQFF. The CDR3 bases are TGCGCCAGCAGTGACGGGACTGGGGGCTCCTACAATGAGCAGTTCTTC.

The rearrangement joins TRBV19 to TRBJ1-6; TRBD1 aligns across 7 bases. V lost 6 bases and J lost 7; bases outside the gene matches: 3. CDR3 length: 13 amino acids. Germline V gives CDR1 LNHDA, CDR2 SQIVND (reference sequence). The CDR3 DNA sequence: TGTGCCAGTAGGGACAGGTTAAATTCACCCCTCCACTTT. Protein sequence: CASRDRLNSPLHF.

This clone has more than one count but fewer than ten. The chain has TRBV29-1 and TRBJ1-2; tentatively, D is TRBD1 (6 bases). Between the trimmed V and J ends, which lost 5 bases and 3 bases, there was a span of 16 bases. The CDR3 is 14 amino acids. In germline, CDR1 is SQVTM, CDR2 ANQGSEA. This CDR3 reads CSVWTELLDYGYTF. The CDR3 DNA sequence: TGCAGCGTTTGGACAGAATTACTTGACTATGGCTACACCTTC.

This rearrangement joins TRBV18 to TRBJ1-3; TRBD1 is a possible D gene (5 bases). Trimming removed 3 bases at V and 5 bases at J, with 14 bases between. The CDR3 loop spans 15 amino acids. Germline V gives CDR1 KGHSH, CDR2 LQKENI. This CDR3 reads CASSPGTGGRNTIYF. The CDR3 region has the DNA TGTGCCAGCTCACCGGGGACGGGAGGTAGAAACACCATATATTTT.

This chain uses TRBV30 with TRBJ1-4, with TRBD1 matching over 9 bases. Germline CDR1 reads GTSNPN; CDR2 reads SVGIG (reference sequence). V shed 1 base, J shed 4 bases, and the junction held 1 base outside the gene matches. The CDR3 sequence is 14 residues long. Here the CDR3 reads CAWSAGQGNEKLFF. The CDR3, as DNA: TGTGCCTGGAGTGCGGGACAGGGTAATGAAAAACTGTTTTTT.

The chain couples TRBV5-1 to TRBJ1-5; D is unclear. The germline V and J ends were trimmed by 0 bases and 2 bases, with 12 bases remaining between them. The V gene's germline CDR1 is SGHRS and CDR2 YFSETQ. The CDR3 is 16 amino acids. The CDR3, as DNA: TGCGCCAGCAGCTTGGGTCCCGGTACGGGCAATCAGCCCCAGCATTTT. This sequence encodes CASSLGPGTGNQPQHF.